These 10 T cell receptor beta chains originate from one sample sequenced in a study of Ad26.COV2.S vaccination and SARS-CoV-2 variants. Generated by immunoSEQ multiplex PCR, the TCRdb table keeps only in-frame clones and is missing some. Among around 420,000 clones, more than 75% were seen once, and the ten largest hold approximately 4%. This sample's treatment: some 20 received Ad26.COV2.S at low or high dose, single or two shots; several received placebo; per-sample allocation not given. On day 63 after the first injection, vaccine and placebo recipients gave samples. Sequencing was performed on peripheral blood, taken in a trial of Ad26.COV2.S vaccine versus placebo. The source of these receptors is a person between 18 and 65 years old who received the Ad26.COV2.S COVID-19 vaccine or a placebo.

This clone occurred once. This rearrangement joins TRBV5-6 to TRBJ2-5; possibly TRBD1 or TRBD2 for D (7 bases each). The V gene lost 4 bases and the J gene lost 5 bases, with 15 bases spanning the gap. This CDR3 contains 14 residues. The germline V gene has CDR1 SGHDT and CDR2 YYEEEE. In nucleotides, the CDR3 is TGTGCCAGCAGCCTAAGACAGGGAGGGGAGACCCAGTACTTC. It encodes CASSLRQGGETQYF.

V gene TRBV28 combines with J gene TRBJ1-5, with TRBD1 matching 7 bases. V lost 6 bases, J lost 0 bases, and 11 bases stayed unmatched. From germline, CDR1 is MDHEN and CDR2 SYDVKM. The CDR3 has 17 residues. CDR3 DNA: TGTGCCAGCAGACCTGGGACAGTCCCTTATAGCAATCAGCCCCAGCATTTT. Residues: CASRPGTVPYSNQPQHF. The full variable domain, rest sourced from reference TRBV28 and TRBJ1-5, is DVKVTQSSRYLVKRTGEKVFLECVQDMDHENMFWYRQDPGLGLRLIYFSYDVKMKEKGDIPEGYSVSREKKERFSLILESASTNQTSMYLCASRPGTVPYSNQPQHFGDGTRLSIL.

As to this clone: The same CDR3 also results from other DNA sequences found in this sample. In DNA, the CDR3 is TGTGCCAGCAGTCGCACAGGGTACGAGCAGTACTTC. Its translation: CASSRTGYEQYF. V usage is TRBV12-3 or TRBV12-4 and J usage is TRBJ2-7; a possible D gene is TRBD1 (6 bases). The CDR3 loop spans 12 amino acids. Trimming pared 5 bases from V and 4 bases from J, leaving 9 bases between.

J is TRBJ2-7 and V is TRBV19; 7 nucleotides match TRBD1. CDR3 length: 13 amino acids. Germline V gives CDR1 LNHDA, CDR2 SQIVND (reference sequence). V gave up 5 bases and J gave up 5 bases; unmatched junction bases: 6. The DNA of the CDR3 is TGTGCCAGTAGTCCCAAGGGGGCGCACGAGCAGTACTTC. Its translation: CASSPKGAHEQYF.

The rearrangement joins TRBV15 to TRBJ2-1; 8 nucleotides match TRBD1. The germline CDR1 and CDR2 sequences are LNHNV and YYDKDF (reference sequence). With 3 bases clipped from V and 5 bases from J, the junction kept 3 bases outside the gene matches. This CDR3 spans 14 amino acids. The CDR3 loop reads CATSRDRVNNEQFF. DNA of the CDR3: TGTGCCACCAGCAGGGACAGGGTCAACAATGAGCAGTTCTTC.

The DNA for the CDR3 is TGTGCCAGCAGCTTCTCCGGGGTGAACACTGAAGCTTTCTTT. It is translated as CASSFSGVNTEAFF. The chain combines TRBV7-9 with TRBJ1-1; the D is unclear. This CDR3 is built from 14 residues. V shed 3 bases and J shed 0 bases, with 8 bases lying between them. From germline, CDR1 is SEHNR and CDR2 FQNEAQ (reference sequence).

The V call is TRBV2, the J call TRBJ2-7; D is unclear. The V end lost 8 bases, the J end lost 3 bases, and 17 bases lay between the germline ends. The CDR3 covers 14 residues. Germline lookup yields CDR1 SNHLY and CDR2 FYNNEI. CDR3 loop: CASQTGRGSYEQYF. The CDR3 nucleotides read TGTGCCAGCCAGACTGGCCGAGGAAGCTACGAGCAGTACTTC.

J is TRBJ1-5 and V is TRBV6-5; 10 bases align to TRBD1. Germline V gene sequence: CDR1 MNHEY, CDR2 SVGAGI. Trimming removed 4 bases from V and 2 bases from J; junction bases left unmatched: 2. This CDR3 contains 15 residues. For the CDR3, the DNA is TGTGCCAGCAGTTTGGACAGGGGGGGCAATCAGCCCCAGCATTTT. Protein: CASSLDRGGNQPQHF.

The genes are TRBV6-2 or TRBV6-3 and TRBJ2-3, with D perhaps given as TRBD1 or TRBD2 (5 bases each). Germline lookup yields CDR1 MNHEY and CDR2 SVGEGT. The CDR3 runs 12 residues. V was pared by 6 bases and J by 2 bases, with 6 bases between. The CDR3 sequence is CASSGTTDTQYF. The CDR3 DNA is TGTGCCAGCAGCGGGACCACAGATACGCAGTATTTT.

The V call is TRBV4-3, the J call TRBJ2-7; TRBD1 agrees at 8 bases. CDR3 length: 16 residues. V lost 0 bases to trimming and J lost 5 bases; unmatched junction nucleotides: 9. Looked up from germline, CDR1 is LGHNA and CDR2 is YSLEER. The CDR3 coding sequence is TGCGCCAGCAGCCAAGATGTAAACAGGGGGTCAAACGAGCAGTACTTC. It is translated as CASSQDVNRGSNEQYF.